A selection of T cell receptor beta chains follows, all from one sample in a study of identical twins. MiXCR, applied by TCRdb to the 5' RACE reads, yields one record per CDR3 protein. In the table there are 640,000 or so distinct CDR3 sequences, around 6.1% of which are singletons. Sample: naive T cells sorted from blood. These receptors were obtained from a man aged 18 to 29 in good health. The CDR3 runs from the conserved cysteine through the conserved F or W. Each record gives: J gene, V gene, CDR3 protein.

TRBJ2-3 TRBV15 CATAPGAPRADTQYF
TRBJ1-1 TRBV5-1 CASSLSWVQGLTEAFF
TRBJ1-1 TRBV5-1 CASSQTGNTEAFF
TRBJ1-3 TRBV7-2 CASSSDGGGAGNTIYF
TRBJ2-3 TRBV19 CASSISGREDTQYF
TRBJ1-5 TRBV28 CASSLLSWTGGNQPQHF
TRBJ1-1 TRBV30 CAWEPTGNTEAFF
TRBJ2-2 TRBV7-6 CASSQGVPGELFF
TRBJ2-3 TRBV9 CASSVVGTSTDTQYF
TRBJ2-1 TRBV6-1 CASTHSEREANEQFF
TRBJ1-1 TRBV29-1 CSVVGRSNTEAFF
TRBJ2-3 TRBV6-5 CASSYSHSSDTQYF
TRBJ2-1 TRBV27 CASSLPTSGRKVNEQFF
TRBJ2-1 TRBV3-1 CASSQVTSHEQFF
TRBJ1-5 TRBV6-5 CASSYRGRDNQPQHF
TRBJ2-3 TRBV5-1 CASRNNFRGSVDTQYF
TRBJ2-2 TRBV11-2 CASSTNGNTGELFF
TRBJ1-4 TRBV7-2 CASSLSAKGEKLFF
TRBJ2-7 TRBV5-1 CASSSGLARTYEQYF
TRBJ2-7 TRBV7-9 CASSPGQGAHFYEQYF
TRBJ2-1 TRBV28 CATSDRGQFF
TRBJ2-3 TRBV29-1 CSVVPGTGAVDTQYF
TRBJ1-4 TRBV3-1 CASSLRQGVTNEKLFF
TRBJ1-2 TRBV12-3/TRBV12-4 CASTGGSLYGYTF
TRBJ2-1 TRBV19 CASGLAGVAYNEQFF
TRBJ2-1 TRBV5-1 CASSLTSGIYNEQFF
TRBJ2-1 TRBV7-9 CASSLLAGTFDEQFF
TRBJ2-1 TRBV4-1 CASSQVLARGVNEQFF
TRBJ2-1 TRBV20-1 CSASSAGTAYNEQFF
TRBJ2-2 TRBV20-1 CSARGGASRYTGELFF
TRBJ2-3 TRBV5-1 CASSSEVVGPSTDTQYF
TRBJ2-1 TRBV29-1 CSVEDWQGASYNEQFF
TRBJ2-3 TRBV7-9 CASSLGTKSTDTQYF
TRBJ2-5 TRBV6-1 CASKQGGLRETQYF
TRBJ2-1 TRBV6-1 CASSPPFAEGLNEQFF
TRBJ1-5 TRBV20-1 CSAGGTSYSNQPQHF
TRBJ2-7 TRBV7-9 CASSSPGLVGGEQYF
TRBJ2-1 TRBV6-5 CATRRGRDEQFF
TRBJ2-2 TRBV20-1 CSARGGTGAIGELFF
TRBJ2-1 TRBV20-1 CSARDAWTSGRNEQFF
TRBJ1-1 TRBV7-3 CASSPGGGDKAFF
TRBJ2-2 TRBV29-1 CSVAEDTGELFF
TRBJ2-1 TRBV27 CASSLQGLAIIF
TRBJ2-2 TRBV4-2 CASSRLGNTGELFF
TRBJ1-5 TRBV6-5 CASSYADNQPQHF
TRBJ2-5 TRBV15 CATAPSRFQETQYF
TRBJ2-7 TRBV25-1 CASSRPRGGNVEQYF
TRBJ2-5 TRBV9 CASSVGLTEETQYF
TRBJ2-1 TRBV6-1 CASQAGTPYNEQFF
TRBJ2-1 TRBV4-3 CASSRGWSSYNEQFF
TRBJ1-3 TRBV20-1 CSALSHGTSGNTIYF